The T cell receptor beta chain under discussion was sequenced for a study of blood T cell repertoires in COVID-19. Clinical histories supplied by participants themselves formed the basis of cohort assignment. Per the original data handling: It was from reference gene primer amplification that nucleated cell counts were estimated. Measured with immunoSEQ multiplex PCR; TCRdb has only the in-frame clones, and not every one. That table supplies the V and J calls and clone size; D and trimming were determined from the DNA. The table records roughly 280,000 clones, approximately 92% of them present only once. The CDR3 is 13 amino acids. V was trimmed by 4 bases and J by 7 bases, leaving 13 bases between them. The germline gives CDR1 LNHNV, CDR2 YYDKDF (reference sequence).

The specimen sequenced was PBMCs or T cells enriched from blood (not recorded which). The receptor was isolated from a woman aged 18-35 years who had recovered from COVID-19. This chain uses TRBV15 with TRBJ1-1; no firm D call. The DNA of the CDR3 is TGTGCCACCAGCAAGAGTGGAGAGGGTGAAGCTTTCTTT. Its translation is CATSKSGEGEAFF. The entire variable domain, with the rest obtained from reference TRBV15 and TRBJ1-1, is as follows: DAMVIQNPRYQVTQFGKPVTLSCSQTLNHNVMYWYQQKSSQAPKLLFHYYDKDFNNEADTPDNFQSRRPNTSFCFLDIRSPGLGDTAMYLCATSKSGEGEAFFGQGTRLTVV.